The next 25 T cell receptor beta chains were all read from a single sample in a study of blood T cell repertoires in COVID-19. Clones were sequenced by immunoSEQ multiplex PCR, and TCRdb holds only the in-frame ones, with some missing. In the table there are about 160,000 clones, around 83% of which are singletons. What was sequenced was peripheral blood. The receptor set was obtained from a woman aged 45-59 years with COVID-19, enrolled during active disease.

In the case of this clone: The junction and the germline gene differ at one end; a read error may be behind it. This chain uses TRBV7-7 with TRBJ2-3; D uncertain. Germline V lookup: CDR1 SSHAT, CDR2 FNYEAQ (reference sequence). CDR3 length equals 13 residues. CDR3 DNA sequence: TGTGCTAGCAGCTTTCAGGGCACAGATACGCAGTATTTT. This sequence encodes CASSFQGTDTQYF.

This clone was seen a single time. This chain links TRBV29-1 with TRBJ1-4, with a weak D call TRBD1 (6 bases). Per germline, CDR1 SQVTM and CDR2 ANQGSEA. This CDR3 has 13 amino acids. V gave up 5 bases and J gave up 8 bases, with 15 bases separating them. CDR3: CSVSRGSGEKLFF. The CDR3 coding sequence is TGCAGCGTTTCGAGGGGGTCTGGAGAAAAACTGTTTTTT.

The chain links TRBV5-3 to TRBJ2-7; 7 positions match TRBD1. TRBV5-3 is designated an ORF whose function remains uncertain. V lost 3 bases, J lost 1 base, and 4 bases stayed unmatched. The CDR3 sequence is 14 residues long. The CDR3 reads CARSSGQRSYEQYF. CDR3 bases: TGTGCCAGAAGCTCGGGACAGAGATCCTACGAGCAGTACTTC.

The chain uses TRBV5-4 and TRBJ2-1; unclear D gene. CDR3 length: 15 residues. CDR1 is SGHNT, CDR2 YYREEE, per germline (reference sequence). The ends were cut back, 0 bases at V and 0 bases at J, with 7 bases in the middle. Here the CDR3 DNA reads TGTGCCAGCAGCTTGGCCCCCAGCTCCTACAATGAGCAGTTCTTC. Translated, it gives CASSLAPSSYNEQFF.

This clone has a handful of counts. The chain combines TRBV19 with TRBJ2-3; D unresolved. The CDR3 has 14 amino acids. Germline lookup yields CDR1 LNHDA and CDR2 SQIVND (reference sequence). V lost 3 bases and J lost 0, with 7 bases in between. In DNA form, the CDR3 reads TGTGCCAGTAGTATTCAGGCTAGCACAGATACGCAGTATTTT. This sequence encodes CASSIQASTDTQYF.

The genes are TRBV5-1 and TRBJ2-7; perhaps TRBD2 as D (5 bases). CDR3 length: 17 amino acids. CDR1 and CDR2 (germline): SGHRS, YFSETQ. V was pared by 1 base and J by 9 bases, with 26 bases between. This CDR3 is CASSLNGEPAGGVGQYF. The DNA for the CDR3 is TGCGCCAGCAGCTTGAACGGGGAGCCAGCCGGTGGGGTCGGGCAGTACTTC.

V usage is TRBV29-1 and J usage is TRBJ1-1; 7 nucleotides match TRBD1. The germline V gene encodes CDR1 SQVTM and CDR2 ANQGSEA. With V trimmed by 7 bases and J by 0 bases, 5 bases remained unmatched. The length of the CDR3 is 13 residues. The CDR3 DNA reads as TGCAGCGCTGCGGACAGGATGAACACTGAAGCTTTCTTT. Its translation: CSAADRMNTEAFF.

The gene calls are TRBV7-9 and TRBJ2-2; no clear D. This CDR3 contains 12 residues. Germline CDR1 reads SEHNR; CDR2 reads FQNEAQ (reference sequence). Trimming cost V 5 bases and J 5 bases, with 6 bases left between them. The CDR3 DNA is TGTGCCAGCAGCCCACGGACCGGGGAGCTGTTTTTT. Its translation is CASSPRTGELFF.

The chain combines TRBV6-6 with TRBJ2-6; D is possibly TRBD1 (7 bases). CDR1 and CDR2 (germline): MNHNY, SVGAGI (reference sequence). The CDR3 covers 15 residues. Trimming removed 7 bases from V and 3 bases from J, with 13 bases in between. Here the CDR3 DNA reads TGTGCCAGCATCTCCAGGGGGGATGGGGCCAACGTCCTGACTTTC. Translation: CASISRGDGANVLTF.

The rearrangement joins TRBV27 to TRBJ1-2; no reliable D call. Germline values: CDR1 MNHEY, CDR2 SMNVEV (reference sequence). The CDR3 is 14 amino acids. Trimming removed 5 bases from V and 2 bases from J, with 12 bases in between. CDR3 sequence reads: CASSPSQRNYGYTF. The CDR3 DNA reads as TGTGCCAGCAGTCCCAGCCAGCGCAACTATGGCTACACCTTC.

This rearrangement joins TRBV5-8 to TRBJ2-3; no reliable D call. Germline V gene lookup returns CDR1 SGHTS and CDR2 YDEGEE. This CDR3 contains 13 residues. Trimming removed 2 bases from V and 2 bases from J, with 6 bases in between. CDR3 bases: TGTGCCAGCAGCTTCCAGGTCACAGATACGCAGTATTTT. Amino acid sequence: CASSFQVTDTQYF.

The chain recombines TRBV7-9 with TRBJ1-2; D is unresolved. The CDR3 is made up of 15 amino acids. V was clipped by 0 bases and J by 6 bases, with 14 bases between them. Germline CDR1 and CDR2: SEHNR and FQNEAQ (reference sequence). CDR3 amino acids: CASSLAAVIDDGYTF. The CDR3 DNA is TGTGCCAGCAGCTTAGCGGCGGTCATAGACGATGGCTACACCTTC.

CDR3 coding DNA: TGTGCCAGCAGTTTAGTAGCGGGGGGACACAATGAGCAGTTCTTC. The encoded protein is CASSLVAGGHNEQFF. The chain recombines TRBV28 with TRBJ2-1, with TRBD2 matching over 10 bases. This CDR3 contains 15 residues. The germline CDR1 and CDR2 sequences are MDHEN and SYDVKM. Trimming took 2 bases from V and 5 from J; bases not matched to a gene: 3.

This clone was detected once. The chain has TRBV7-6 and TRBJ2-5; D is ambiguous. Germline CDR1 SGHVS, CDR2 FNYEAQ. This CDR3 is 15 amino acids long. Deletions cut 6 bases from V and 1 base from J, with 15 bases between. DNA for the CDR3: TGTGCCAGCAGATCTTCCGGTGCTAGCCAAGAGACCCAGTACTTC. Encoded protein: CASRSSGASQETQYF.

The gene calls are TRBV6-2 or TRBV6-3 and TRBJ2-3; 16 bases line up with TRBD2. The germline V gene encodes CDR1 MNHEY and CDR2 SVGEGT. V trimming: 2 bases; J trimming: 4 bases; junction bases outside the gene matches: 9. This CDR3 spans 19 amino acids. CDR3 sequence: CASSYPPGLAGGPSDTQYF. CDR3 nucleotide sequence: TGTGCCAGCAGTTACCCGCCGGGACTAGCGGGGGGGCCTTCAGATACGCAGTATTTT.

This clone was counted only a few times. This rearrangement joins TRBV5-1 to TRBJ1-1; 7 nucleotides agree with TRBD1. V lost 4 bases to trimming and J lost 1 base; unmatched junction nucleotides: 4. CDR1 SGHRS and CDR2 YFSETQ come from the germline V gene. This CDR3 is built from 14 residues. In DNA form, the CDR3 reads TGCGCCAGCAGCGTACAGGGGTGGAACACTGAAGCTTTCTTT. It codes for CASSVQGWNTEAFF.

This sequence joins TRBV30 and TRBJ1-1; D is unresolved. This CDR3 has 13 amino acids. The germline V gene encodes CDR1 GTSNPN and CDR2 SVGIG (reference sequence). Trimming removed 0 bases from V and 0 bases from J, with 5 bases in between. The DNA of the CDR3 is TGTGCCTGGAGTGTAGCGCTGAACACTGAAGCTTTCTTT. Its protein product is CAWSVALNTEAFF.

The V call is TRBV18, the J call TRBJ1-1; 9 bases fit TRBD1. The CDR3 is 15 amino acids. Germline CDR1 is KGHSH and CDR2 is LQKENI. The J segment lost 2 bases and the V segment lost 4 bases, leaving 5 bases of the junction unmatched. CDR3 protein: CASSLGQGGNTEAFF. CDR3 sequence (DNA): TGTGCCAGCTCACTGGGACAGGGAGGAAACACTGAAGCTTTCTTT.

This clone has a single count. The CDR3 spells CASRRTGEGSNEKLFF. CDR3 sequence (DNA): TGCGCCAGCAGACGGACAGGGGAGGGTAGCAATGAAAAACTGTTTTTT. V usage is TRBV4-1 and J usage is TRBJ1-4; the match to TRBD1 covers 9 bases. The germline V gene has CDR1 MGHRA and CDR2 YSYEKL. V lost 6 bases to trimming and J lost 5 bases; unmatched junction nucleotides: 10. This CDR3 contains 16 residues.

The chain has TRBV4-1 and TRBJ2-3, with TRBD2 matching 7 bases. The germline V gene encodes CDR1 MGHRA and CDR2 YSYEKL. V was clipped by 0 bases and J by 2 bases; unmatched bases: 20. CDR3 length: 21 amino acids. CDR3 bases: TGCGCCAGCAGCCAAGAGTCTATGGGGACTACCTCACCCGAGCTCACAGATACGCAGTATTTT. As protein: CASSQESMGTTSPELTDTQYF.

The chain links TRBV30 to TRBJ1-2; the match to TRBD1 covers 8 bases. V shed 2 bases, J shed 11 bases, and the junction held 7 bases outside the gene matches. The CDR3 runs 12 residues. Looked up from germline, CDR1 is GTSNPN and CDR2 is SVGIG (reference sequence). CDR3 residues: CAWSLGQVKYTF. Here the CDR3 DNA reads TGTGCCTGGAGTTTGGGACAGGTGAAATACACCTTC.

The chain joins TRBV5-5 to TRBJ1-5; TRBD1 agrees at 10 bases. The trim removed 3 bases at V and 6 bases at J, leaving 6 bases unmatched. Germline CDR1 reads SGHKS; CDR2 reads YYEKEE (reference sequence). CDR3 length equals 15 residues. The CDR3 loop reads CASSWTGGLGQPQHF. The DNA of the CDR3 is TGTGCCAGCAGCTGGACAGGGGGATTAGGTCAGCCCCAGCATTTT. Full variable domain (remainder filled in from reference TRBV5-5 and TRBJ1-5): DAGVTQSPTHLIKTRGQQVTLRCSPISGHKSVSWYQQVLGQGPQFIFQYYEKEERGRGNFPDRFSARQFPNYSSELNVNALLLGDSALYLCASSWTGGLGQPQHFGDGTRLSIL.

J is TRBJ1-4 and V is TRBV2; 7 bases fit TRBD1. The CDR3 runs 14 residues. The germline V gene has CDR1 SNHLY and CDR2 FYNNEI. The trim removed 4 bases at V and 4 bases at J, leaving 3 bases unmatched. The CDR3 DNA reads TGTGCCAGCAGTGGGACAGGTGGTAATGAAAAACTGTTTTTT. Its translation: CASSGTGGNEKLFF. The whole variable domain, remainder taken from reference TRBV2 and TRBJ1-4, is EPEVTQTPSHQVTQMGQEVILRCVPISNHLYFYWYRQILGQKVEFLVSFYNNEISEKSEIFDDQFSVERPDGSNFTLKIRSTKLEDSAMYFCASSGTGGNEKLFFGSGTQLSVL.

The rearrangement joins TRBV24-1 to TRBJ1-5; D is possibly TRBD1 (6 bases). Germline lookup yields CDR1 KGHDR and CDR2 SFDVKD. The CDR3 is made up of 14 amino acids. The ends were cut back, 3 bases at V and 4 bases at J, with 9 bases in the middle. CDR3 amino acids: CATSDAGVNQPQHF. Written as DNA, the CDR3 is TGTGCCACCAGTGATGCAGGGGTAAATCAGCCCCAGCATTTT.

The chain's CDR3 is CARSLVTLAGAPGTGELFF. The CDR3 DNA is TGTGCCAGAAGCTTGGTCACACTAGCGGGGGCCCCGGGCACCGGGGAGCTGTTTTTT. The chain has TRBV5-3 and TRBJ2-2; 11 bases are a match to TRBD2. TRBV5-3 is flagged as an ORF with uncertain function. There are 19 residues in the CDR3. The J segment lost 4 bases and the V segment lost 0 bases, leaving 11 bases of the junction unmatched.